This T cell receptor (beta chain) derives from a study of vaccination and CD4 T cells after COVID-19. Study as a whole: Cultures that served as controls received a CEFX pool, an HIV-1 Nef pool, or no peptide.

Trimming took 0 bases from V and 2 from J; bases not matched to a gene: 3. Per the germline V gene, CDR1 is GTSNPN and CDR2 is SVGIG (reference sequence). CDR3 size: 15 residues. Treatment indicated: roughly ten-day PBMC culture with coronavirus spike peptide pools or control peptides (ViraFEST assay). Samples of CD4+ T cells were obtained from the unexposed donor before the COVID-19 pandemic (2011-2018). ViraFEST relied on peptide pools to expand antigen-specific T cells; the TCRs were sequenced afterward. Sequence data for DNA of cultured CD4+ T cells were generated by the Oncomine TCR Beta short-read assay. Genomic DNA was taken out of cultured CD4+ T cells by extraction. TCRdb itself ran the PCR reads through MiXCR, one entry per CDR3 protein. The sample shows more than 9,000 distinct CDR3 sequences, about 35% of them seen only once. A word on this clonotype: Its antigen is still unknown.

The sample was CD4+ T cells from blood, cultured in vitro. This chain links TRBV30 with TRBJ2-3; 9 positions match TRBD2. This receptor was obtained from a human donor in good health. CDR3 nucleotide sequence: TGTGCCTGGAGTGTGTCTAGCGGGGCCACAGATACGCAGTATTTT. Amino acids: CAWSVSSGATDTQYF.